The following is a T cell receptor (beta chain) sequence with its context. Its matching antigen is unknown. The germline V and J ends were trimmed by 3 bases and 0 bases, with 8 bases remaining between them. CDR1 MGHRA and CDR2 YSYEKL come from the germline V gene. CDR3 length equals 15 residues. Here immunoSEQ multiplex PCR was the method, and the copy in TCRdb shows in-frame clones only, minus some. The profile shows more than 20,000 clones, around 80% of them singletons. As to time point: week 11, during vaccination. All doses held 300 ug of mutant IDH1 20-mer peptide, with topical imiquimod. These data belong to a study of a mutant IDH1 vaccine in newly diagnosed glioma. Looking at the study overall: Treated individuals were around 60% male and approximately 38% female, averaging approximately 40 years of age. Study results and caveats: Shifts in the top peripheral T cell clonotypes seemed unrelated to pseudoprogression.

The TCR comes from a man between 40 and 49 years old with glioma. The V gene is TRBV4-1, the J gene TRBJ1-4, with D hard to call. Sample: PBMCs, taken from a glioma patient whose treatment included an IDH1 peptide vaccine. The chain's CDR3 is CASSQETATNEKLFF. The CDR3 nucleotides read TGCGCCAGCAGCCAGGAGACGGCAACTAATGAAAAACTGTTTTTT.